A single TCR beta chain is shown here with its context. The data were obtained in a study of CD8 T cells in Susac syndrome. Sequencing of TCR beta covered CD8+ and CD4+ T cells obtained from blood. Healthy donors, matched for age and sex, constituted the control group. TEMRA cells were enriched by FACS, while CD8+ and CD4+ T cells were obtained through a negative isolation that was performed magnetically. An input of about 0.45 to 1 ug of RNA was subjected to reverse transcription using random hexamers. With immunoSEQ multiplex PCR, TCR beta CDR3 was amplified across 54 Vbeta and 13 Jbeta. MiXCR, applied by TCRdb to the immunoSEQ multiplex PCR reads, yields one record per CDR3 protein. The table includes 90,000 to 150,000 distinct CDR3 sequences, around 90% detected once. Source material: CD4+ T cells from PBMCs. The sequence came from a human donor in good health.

The CDR3 sequence: CASSEAHGNEQFF. CDR3 DNA sequence: TGTGCCAGCAGCGAGGCCCACGGCAATGAGCAGTTCTTC. The chain carries TRBV9 and TRBJ2-1; D remains unclear. Germline values: CDR1 SGDLS, CDR2 YYNGEE. The CDR3 consists of 13 residues. The V gene lost 3 bases and the J gene lost 6 bases, with 10 bases spanning the gap.